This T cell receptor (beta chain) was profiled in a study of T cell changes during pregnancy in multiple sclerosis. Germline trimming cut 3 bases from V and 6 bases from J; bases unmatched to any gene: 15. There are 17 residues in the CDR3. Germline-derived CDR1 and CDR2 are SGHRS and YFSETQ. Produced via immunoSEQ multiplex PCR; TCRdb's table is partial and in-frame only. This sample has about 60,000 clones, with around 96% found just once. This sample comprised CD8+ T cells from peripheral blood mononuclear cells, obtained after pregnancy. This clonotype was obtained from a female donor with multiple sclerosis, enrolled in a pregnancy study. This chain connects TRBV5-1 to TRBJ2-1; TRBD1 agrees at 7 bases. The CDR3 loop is CASSWRQTGRASNEQFF. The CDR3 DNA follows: TGCGCCAGCAGCTGGCGACAGACAGGGAGAGCGTCCAATGAGCAGTTCTTC.